This TCR beta chain was obtained from a study of blood T cells in healthy people across ages (dated by TCRdb to between 2015 and 2017). General notes on the study: In model experiments, roughly one uniquely barcoded TCR beta cDNA molecule per two T cells was captured by template switching. Age-related changes in TCR beta repertoire diversity were measured in the study by deep sequencing normalized with unique cDNA molecular identifiers. Four age groups were formed from the donors: young (average 16 years), middle-aged (approximately 40), aged (under 70) and long-lived (around 82). For two donors (one aged 18 to 30 and one aged 80 or older), the study analyzed two additional independent replicas of 1 million unique cDNA reads from the same blood draw.

Donors were 39 systemically healthy Caucasian individuals from Russia aged roughly 6 to 90 years. Each donor gave ten milliliters of peripheral blood, collected into EDTA-treated Vacutainer tubes. Ficoll-Paque density-gradient centrifugation was used to isolate PBMCs, with at least 6.5 million per sample. Total RNA was extracted from PBMCs with Trizol reagent, with at least 6 micrograms obtained per sample. For every donor, an aliquot of PBMCs went through flow cytometry to measure the percentages of naive CD45RAhigh/CD27high T cells. The library was produced with 5' RACE. TCRdb names Illumina HiSeq 2500 as the instrument used. A second PCR of about 7 to 12 cycles was run with a J-beta primer mix and a sample-barcoded 5' primer. Each TCR beta cDNA molecule received a unique molecular identifier from a template-switch 5' adaptor carrying 12 random nucleotides. At least 3 million CDR3-containing paired-end reads were obtained from each sample. First-strand cDNA synthesis was performed from all RNA using the Mint cDNA synthesis kit, with priming by a TRBC-specific oligonucleotide. Following uracil-DNA glycosylase treatment, a first 18-cycle PCR with universal primers M1SS and BC2_uni_R was performed on all cDNA. The paper's processing steps were these. Each sample was normalized by randomly selecting 1 million high-quality reads, each carrying a distinct molecular identifier. Reads with shared molecular identifiers were discarded instead of being binned into consensus sequences. MiTCR, set to a Q25 quality threshold and the strictest error-elimination algorithm, was used for CDR3 identification, clonotype clustering and error correction. Lower-bound total TCR beta diversity was estimated with a nonparametric unseen species model using Euler transformation. TCRdb reworked the public reads: Q25 trimming with fastp, MiXCR clone assembly, productive beta chains retained. Rows are unified per CDR3 protein, each entry keeping the most common DNA and genes. For this entry, the V and J calls and clone size follow TCRdb and not the study's own pipeline. The sample yields around 1,000,000 distinct CDR3 sequences; approximately 26% were counted once. About 0.69% of the sample lies in the top ten.

The CDR3 covers 13 residues, taking in both the cysteine and the phenylalanine. Of all the DNA, just the CDR3 is kept, 39 bases in frame from base 1. Sequences SEHNR (CDR1) and FQNEAQ (CDR2) are obtained from the germline V gene (reference sequence). With regard to this clonotype: Its antigen has not been determined. One junction end does not reproduce the germline sequence, and a read error may be involved.

The paper's findings and limits, for the study overall: Since profiling was done on bulk unsorted PBMCs, naive and antigen-experienced compartments could not be conclusively compared. Compared with the aged group, the long-lived group had more naive CD4+ T cells, fewer expanded clones and increased TCR diversity, a pattern suggesting age selection. Because donor CMV infection status was unknown, age-related changes in expanded clonotypes were potentially confounded. As age increased, observed TCR beta diversity per million T cells dropped in a roughly linear way, and a significant reduction was already evident by age roughly 36. The percentage of naive T cells measured by flow cytometry correlated strongly with observed TCR beta diversity. Estimates of total diversity based on one million sequenced T cells were regarded as lower bounds and as underestimates.

The data also belong to a second study, concerning T cells of mothers and their children. Reported in the second study: Donors were nine systemically healthy Caucasian individuals: three mothers and their six children. cDNA synthesis used all of the extracted RNA, with around 1.5 ug of RNA in each 15 ul reaction. Sample barcodes and 2-4 random nucleotides were added via the M1S primer in the second PCR. Over 9 million TCR beta CDR3 reads came from each mother, compared with approximately 3.1 million reads from each child. Thymic selection shapes the output of TCR recombination in a similar way in related and unrelated pairs, and inherited differences have a minor effect. Normalized repertoire overlap was always found to be slightly, but never significantly, higher in related mother-child pairs than in unrelated mother-child pairs. No persistent microchimeric T cell clones were found, with a detection sensitivity of roughly 92 clones per million clonotypes. Deep NGS was used in the study to compare the TCR beta repertoires of mothers and children and to look for features that separate related mother-child pairs from unrelated individuals. The mean age was roughly 44 +/- 4 years for the mothers and approximately 11 +/- 4 years for the children. Libraries were sequenced on Illumina HiSeq 2000 with 100+100 nt paired-end reads after adapter ligation with NEBNext reagents. Mother and child libraries were prepared a month apart and sequenced in separate runs to prevent cross-contamination. For each donor, between about 450,000 and 2,300,000 distinct TCR beta clonotypes were identified. Naive TCR beta clonotypes were estimated from low-frequency clonotypes matched to each donor's FACS-determined naive share, without sorting.

The chain is encoded by TRBV7-9 joined to TRBJ2-7; the D gene is perhaps TRBD2, on 6 matching bases. The sequence came from a girl aged 2-10 years in good health. The sample consisted of blood. The DNA sequence is TGTGCCAGCAGCGGAGGGGAGGTACGCGAGGAGTACTTC. Its product reads: CASSGGEVREEYF.